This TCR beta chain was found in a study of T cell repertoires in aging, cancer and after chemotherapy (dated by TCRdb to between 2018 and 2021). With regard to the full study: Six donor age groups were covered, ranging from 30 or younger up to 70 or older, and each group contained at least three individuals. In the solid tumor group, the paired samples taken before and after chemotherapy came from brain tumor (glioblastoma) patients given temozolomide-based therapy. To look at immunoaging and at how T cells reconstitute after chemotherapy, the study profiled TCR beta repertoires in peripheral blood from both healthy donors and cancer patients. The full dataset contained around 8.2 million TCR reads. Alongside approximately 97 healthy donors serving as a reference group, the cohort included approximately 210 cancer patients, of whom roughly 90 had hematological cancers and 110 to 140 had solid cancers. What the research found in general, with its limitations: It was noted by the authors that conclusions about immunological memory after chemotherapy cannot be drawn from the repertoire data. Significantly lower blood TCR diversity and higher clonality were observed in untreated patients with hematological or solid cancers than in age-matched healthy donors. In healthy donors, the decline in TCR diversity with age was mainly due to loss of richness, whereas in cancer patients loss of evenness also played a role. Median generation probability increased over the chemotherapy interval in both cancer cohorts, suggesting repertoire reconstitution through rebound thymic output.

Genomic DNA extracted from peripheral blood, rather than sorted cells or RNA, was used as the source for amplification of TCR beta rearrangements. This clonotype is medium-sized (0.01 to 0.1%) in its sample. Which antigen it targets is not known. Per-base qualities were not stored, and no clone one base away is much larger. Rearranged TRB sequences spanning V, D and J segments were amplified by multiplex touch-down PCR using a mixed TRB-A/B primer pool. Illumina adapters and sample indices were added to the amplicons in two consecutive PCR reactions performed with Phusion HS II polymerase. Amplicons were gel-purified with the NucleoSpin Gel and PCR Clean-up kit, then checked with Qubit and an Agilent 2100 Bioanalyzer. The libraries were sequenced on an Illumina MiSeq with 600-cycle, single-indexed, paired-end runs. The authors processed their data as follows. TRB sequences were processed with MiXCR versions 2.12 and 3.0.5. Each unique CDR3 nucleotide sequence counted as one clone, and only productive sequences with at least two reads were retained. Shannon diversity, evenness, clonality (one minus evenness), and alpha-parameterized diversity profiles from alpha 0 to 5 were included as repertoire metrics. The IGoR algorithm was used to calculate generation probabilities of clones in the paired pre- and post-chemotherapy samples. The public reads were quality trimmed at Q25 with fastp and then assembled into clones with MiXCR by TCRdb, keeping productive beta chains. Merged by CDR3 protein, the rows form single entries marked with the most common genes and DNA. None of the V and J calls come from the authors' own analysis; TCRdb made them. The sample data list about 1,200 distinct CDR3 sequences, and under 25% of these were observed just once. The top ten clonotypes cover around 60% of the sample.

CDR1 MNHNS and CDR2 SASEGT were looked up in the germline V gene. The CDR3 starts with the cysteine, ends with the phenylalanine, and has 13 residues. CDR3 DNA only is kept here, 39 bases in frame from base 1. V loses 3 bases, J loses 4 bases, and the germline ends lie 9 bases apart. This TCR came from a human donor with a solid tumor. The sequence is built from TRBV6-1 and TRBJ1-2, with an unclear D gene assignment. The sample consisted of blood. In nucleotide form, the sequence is TGTGCCAGCAGTGATCTGAGGGCCTATGGCTACACCTTC. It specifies CASSDLRAYGYTF.